These 2 T cell receptor beta chains were all obtained from the same sample, sequenced in a study of blood T cell repertoires in COVID-19. Sequencing was performed with immunoSEQ multiplex PCR; in TCRdb, only in-frame clones are kept and a portion is missing. Of under 250,000 clones in the sample, 65% to 90% were seen once. Sequencing was carried out using peripheral blood. Receptors were obtained from a woman aged 70-85 years with acute or convalescent COVID-19.

The chain uses TRBV6-6 and TRBJ1-1; 7 bases are shared with TRBD1. Looked up from germline, CDR1 is MNHNY and CDR2 is SVGAGI (reference sequence). This CDR3 is 15 amino acids long. V gave up 6 bases and J gave up 0 bases; unmatched junction bases: 7. CDR3 in DNA: TGTGCCAGCAGAGCGACAGGGTCAATGAACACTGAAGCTTTCTTT. Its translation is CASRATGSMNTEAFF.

This clone was found a few times. The chain combines TRBV14 with TRBJ2-2; D possibly corresponds to TRBD1 (6 bases). Germline V CDR1 and CDR2: SGHDN, FVKESK. Trimming removed 0 bases from V and 3 bases from J, with 8 bases in between. CDR3 length: 15 residues. CDR3 region: CASSQDPGDTGELFF. The CDR3, as DNA: TGTGCCAGCAGCCAAGATCCAGGGGACACCGGGGAGCTGTTTTTT. Combining the CDR3 with reference TRBV14 and TRBJ2-2 gives the whole variable domain EAGVTQFPSHSVIEKGQTVTLRCDPISGHDNLYWYRRVMGKEIKFLLHFVKESKQDESGMPNNRFLAERTGGTYSTLKVQPAELEDSGVYFCASSQDPGDTGELFFGEGSRLTVL.